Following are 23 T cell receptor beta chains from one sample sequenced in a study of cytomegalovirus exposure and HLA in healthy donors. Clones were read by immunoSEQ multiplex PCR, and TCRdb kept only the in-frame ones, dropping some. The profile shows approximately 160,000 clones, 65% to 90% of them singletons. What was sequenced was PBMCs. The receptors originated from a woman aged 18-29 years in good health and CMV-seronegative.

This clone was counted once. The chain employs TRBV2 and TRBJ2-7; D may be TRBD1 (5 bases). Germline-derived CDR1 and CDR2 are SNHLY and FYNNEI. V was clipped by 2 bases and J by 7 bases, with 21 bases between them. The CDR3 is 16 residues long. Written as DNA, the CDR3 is TGTGCCAGCAGTGAAAACTCATGGACACATTCTAAAGAGCAGTACTTC. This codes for CASSENSWTHSKEQYF.

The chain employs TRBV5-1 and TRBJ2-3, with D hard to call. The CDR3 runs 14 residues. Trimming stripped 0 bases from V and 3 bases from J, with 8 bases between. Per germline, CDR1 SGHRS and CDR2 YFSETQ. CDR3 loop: CASSLALGTDTQYF. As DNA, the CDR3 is TGCGCCAGCAGCTTGGCGCTCGGGACAGATACGCAGTATTTT.

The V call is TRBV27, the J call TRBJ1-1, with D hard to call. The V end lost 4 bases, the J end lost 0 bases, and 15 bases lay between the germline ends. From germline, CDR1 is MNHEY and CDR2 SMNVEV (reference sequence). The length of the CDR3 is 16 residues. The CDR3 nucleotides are TGTGCCAGCAGTTCAAACCTACAGAGACTGAACACTGAAGCTTTCTTT. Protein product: CASSSNLQRLNTEAFF.

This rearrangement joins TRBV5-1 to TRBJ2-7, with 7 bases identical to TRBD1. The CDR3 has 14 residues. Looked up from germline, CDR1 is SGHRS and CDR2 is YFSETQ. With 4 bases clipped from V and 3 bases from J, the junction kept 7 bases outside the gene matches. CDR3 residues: CASSQDRNLYEQYF. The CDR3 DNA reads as TGCGCCAGCAGCCAGGACAGGAATCTCTACGAGCAGTACTTC.

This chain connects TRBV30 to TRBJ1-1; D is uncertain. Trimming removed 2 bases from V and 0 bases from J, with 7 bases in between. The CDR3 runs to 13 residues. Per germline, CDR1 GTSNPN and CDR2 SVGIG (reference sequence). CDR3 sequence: CAWSTDMNTEAFF. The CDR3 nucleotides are TGTGCCTGGAGTACAGATATGAACACTGAAGCTTTCTTT.

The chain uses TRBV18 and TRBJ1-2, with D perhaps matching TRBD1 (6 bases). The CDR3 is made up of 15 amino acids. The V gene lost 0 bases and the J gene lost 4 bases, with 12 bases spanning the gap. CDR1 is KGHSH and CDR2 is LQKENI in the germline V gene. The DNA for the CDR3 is TGTGCCAGCTCACCACCAGTTGGACAGTCCTATGGCTACACCTTC. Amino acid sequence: CASSPPVGQSYGYTF.

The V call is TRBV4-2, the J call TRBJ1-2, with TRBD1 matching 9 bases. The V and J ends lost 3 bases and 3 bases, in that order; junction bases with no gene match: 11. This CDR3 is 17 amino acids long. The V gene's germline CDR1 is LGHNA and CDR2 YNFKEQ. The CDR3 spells CASSQGANRGPHYGYTF. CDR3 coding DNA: TGTGCCAGCAGCCAGGGCGCAAACAGGGGGCCCCACTATGGCTACACCTTC.

The chain's CDR3 is CAIRAARGTEAFF. The CDR3, as DNA: TGTGCCATAAGGGCAGCGAGGGGGACTGAAGCTTTCTTT. This sequence joins TRBV10-3 and TRBJ1-1, with D perhaps matching TRBD1 (6 bases). The CDR3 extends over 13 amino acids. V lost 9 bases, J lost 5 bases, and 16 bases lay in between. The germline V gene has CDR1 ENHRY and CDR2 SYGVKD.

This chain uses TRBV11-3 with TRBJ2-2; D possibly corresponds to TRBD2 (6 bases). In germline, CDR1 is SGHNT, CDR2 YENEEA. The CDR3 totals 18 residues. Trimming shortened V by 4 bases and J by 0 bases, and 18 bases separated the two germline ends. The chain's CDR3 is CASSSHQRGGPNTGELFF. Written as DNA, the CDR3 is TGTGCCAGCAGCTCCCACCAAAGGGGAGGACCGAACACCGGGGAGCTGTTTTTT.

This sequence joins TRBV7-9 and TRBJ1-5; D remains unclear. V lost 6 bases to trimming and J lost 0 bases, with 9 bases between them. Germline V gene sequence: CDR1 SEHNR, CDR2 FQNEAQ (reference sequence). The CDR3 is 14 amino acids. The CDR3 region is CASSAANSNQPQHF. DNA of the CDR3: TGTGCCAGCAGTGCGGCGAATAGCAATCAGCCCCAGCATTTT.

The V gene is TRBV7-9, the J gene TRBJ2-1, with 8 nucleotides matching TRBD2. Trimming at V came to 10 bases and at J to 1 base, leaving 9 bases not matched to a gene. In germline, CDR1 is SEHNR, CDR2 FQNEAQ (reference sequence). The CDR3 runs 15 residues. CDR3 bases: TGTGCCACACGGGGAGGCGGGGGGTCCTACAATGAGCAGTTCTTC. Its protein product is CATRGGGGSYNEQFF.

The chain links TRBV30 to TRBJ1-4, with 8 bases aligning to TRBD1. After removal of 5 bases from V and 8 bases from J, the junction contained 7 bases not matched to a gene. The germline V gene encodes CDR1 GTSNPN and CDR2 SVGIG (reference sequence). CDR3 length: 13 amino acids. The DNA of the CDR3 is TGTGCCTGGGAGACAGGGGAGCGGGAAAAACTGTTTTTT. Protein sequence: CAWETGEREKLFF.

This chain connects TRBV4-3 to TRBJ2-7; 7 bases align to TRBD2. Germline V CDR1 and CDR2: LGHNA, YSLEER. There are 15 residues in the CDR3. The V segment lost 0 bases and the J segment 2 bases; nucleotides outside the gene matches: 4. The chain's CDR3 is CASSQEGRGTYEQYF. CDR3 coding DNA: TGCGCCAGCAGCCAAGAGGGGCGGGGGACCTACGAGCAGTACTTC.

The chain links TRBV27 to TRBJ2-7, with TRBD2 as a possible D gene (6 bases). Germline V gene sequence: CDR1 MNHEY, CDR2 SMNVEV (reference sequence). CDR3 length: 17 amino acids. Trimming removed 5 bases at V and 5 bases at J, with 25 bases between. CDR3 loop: CASSILPFGSGRHEQYF. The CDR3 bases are TGTGCCAGCAGTATCCTCCCTTTCGGGAGCGGTCGACACGAGCAGTACTTC.

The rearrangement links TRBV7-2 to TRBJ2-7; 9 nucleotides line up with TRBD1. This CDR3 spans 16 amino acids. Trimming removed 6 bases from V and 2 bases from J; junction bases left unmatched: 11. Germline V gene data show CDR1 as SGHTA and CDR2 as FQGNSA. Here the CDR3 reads CASSGPGTGWAYEQYF. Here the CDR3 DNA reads TGTGCCAGCAGTGGACCCGGGACAGGGTGGGCCTACGAGCAGTACTTC.

The CDR3 DNA reads TGTGCCAGCGGGGAGGACAGGAGGCAAGGCTACACCTTC. It is translated as CASGEDRRQGYTF. The rearrangement links TRBV25-1 to TRBJ1-2; 7 nucleotides align to TRBD1. The CDR3 is made up of 13 amino acids. CDR1 is MGHDK and CDR2 is SYGVNS in the germline V gene. With 8 bases clipped from V and 8 bases from J, the junction kept 11 bases outside the gene matches.

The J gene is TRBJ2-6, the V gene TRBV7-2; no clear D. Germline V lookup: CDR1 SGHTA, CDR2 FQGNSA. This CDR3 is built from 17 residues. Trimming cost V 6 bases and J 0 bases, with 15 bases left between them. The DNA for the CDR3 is TGTGCCAGCAGGTGGAGTGTCCAGACCTCTGGGGCCAACGTCCTGACTTTC. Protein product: CASRWSVQTSGANVLTF.

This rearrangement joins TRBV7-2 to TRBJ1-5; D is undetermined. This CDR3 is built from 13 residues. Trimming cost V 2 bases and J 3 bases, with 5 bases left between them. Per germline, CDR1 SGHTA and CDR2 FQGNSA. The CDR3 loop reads CASSLFLNQPQHF. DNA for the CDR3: TGTGCCAGCAGCTTATTCCTCAATCAGCCCCAGCATTTT.

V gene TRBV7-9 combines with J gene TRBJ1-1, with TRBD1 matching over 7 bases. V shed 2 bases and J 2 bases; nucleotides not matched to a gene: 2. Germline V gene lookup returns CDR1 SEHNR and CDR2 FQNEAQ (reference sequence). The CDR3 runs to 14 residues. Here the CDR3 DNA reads TGTGCCAGCAGCTTAACAGGGGCCAACACTGAAGCTTTCTTT. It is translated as CASSLTGANTEAFF.

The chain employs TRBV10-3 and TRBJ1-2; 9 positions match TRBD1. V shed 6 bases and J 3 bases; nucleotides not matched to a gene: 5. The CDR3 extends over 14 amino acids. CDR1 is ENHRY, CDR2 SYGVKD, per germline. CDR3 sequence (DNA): TGTGCCATCAGCATAGACAGGGGGGACTATGGCTACACCTTC. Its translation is CAISIDRGDYGYTF.

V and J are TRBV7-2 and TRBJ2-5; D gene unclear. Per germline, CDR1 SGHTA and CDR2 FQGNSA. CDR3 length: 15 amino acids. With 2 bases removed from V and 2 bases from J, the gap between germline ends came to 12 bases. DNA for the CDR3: TGTGCCAGCAGCTTATTCGCAGACATACAAGAGACCCAGTACTTC. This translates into CASSLFADIQETQYF.

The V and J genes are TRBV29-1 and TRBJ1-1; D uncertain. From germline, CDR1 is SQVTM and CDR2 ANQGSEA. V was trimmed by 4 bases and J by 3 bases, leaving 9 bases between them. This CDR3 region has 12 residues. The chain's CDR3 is CSVVGGDTEAFF. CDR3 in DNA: TGCAGCGTTGTAGGCGGGGACACTGAAGCTTTCTTT.

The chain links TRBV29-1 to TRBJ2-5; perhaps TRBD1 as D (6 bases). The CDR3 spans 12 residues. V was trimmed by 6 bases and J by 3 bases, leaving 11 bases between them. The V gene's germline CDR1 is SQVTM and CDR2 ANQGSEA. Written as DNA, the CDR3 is TGCAGCGTCGGGGACACTAAAGAGACCCAGTACTTC. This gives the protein CSVGDTKETQYF.